Listed below are T cell receptor beta chains from one sample, sequenced in a study of T-cell reconstitution after alpha-beta-depleted transplantation in children. TCRdb called the PCR reads again in MiXCR, with one record for every CDR3 protein. The sample lists approximately 200,000 distinct CDR3 sequences, more than 12% occurring once. The specimen comprised PBMCs from the stem cell graft donor, sampled from the stem cell graft. All receptors derive from a human donor who donated a stem cell graft to a child with acute lymphoblastic leukemia. Both conserved end residues are part of each CDR3. Each record gives: clone size, D gene, V gene, J gene, CDR3 protein, CDR3 DNA. D genes are given only for firm matches. Only part of the rows carry a size: once, few, many, or a class if the clone is expanded.

abundance: once
d_gene: TRBD2
v_gene: TRBV27
j_gene: TRBJ2-5
CDR3aa: CASSPRAGTQETQYF
CDR3nt: TGTGCCAGCAGTCCCCGAGCGGGGACGCAAGAGACCCAGTACTTC

abundance: many
d_gene: NA
v_gene: TRBV5-1
j_gene: TRBJ2-7
CDR3aa: CASSRPAGERYEQYF
CDR3nt: TGCGCCAGCAGCCGTCCAGCGGGCGAGAGGTACGAGCAGTACTTC

abundance: NA
d_gene: TRBD1
v_gene: TRBV25-1
j_gene: TRBJ1-6
CDR3aa: CASSPPGQGSSPLHF
CDR3nt: TGTGCCAGCAGTCCCCCGGGACAGGGCTCTTCACCCCTCCACTTT

abundance: many
d_gene: TRBD1
v_gene: TRBV20-1
j_gene: TRBJ1-2
CDR3aa: CSARFDRGRGYTF
CDR3nt: TGCAGTGCTAGATTCGACAGGGGCCGTGGCTACACCTTC

abundance: few
d_gene: NA
v_gene: TRBV7-9
j_gene: TRBJ1-6
CDR3aa: CASSLVGGPLHF
CDR3nt: TGTGCCAGCAGCTTAGTAGGCGGACCCCTCCACTTT

abundance: many
d_gene: NA
v_gene: TRBV29-1
j_gene: TRBJ2-3
CDR3aa: CSVKLRLSRDDTQYF
CDR3nt: TGCAGCGTAAAACTCAGACTTTCGAGGGATGATACGCAGTATTTT

abundance: many
d_gene: TRBD1
v_gene: TRBV12-3/TRBV12-4
j_gene: TRBJ2-5
CDR3aa: CASSADRGSGTQYF
CDR3nt: TGTGCCAGCAGTGCAGACAGGGGGAGCGGGACCCAGTACTTC

abundance: NA
d_gene: NA
v_gene: TRBV5-1
j_gene: TRBJ2-5
CDR3aa: CASSPAQEGGETQYF
CDR3nt: TGCGCCAGCAGCCCCGCGCAGGAGGGCGGCGAGACCCAGTACTTC

abundance: NA
d_gene: NA
v_gene: TRBV14
j_gene: TRBJ2-1
CDR3aa: CASSLRFNPVARAMGIKRDNEQFF
CDR3nt: TGTGCCAGCAGCCTCCGCTTTAATCCGGTAGCGAGGGCAATGGGGATAAAGCGGGACAATGAGCAGTTCTTC

abundance: many
d_gene: NA
v_gene: TRBV5-1
j_gene: TRBJ2-1
CDR3aa: CASIKNNEQFF
CDR3nt: TGCGCCAGTATCAAAAACAATGAGCAGTTCTTC

abundance: many
d_gene: TRBD2
v_gene: TRBV12-3/TRBV12-4
j_gene: TRBJ2-1
CDR3aa: CASSLATSGDILHEQFF
CDR3nt: TGTGCCAGCAGTTTAGCGACTAGCGGGGATATTCTTCATGAGCAGTTCTTC

abundance: few
d_gene: TRBD1
v_gene: TRBV20-1
j_gene: TRBJ1-2
CDR3aa: CSVSQGAGGGYTF
CDR3nt: TGCAGTGTATCACAGGGGGCTGGGGGTGGCTACACCTTC

abundance: NA
d_gene: NA
v_gene: TRBV10-1
j_gene: TRBJ1-1
CDR3aa: CSSSEDPSGAFF
CDR3nt: TGCTCCAGCAGTGAGGACCCCTCGGGAGCTTTCTTT

abundance: many
d_gene: TRBD2
v_gene: TRBV12-3/TRBV12-4
j_gene: TRBJ2-1
CDR3aa: CASSLEGLAGPNEQFF
CDR3nt: TGTGCCAGCAGTTTAGAGGGACTAGCGGGACCCAATGAGCAGTTCTTC

abundance: many
d_gene: TRBD2
v_gene: TRBV29-1
j_gene: TRBJ2-1
CDR3aa: CSAVTSGSYNEQFF
CDR3nt: TGCAGCGCCGTGACTAGCGGGAGTTACAATGAGCAGTTCTTC

abundance: many
d_gene: TRBD2
v_gene: TRBV4-1
j_gene: TRBJ2-3
CDR3aa: CASSQENSGRAGDTQYF
CDR3nt: TGCGCCAGCAGCCAAGAAAATAGCGGGAGGGCCGGTGATACGCAGTATTTT

abundance: many
d_gene: NA
v_gene: TRBV5-1
j_gene: TRBJ2-3
CDR3aa: CASSLGGSGTQYF
CDR3nt: TGCGCCAGCAGCTTGGGGGGGAGTGGTACGCAGTATTTT

abundance: many
d_gene: TRBD1
v_gene: TRBV29-1
j_gene: TRBJ2-1
CDR3aa: CSVFSGQGFHNEQFF
CDR3nt: TGCAGCGTTTTTTCGGGACAGGGCTTCCACAATGAGCAGTTCTTC

abundance: few
d_gene: NA
v_gene: TRBV25-1
j_gene: TRBJ2-2
CDR3aa: CASSVTGTTGELFF
CDR3nt: TGTGCCAGCAGTGTTACAGGGACCACCGGGGAGCTGTTTTTT

abundance: few
d_gene: TRBD2
v_gene: TRBV7-8
j_gene: TRBJ2-4
CDR3aa: CASSLGLAAPRGGNIQYF
CDR3nt: TGTGCCAGCAGCCTAGGACTAGCGGCGCCAAGGGGTGGAAACATTCAGTACTTC

abundance: many
d_gene: NA
v_gene: TRBV21-1
j_gene: TRBJ1-2
CDR3aa: CASRDGGYGYTF
CDR3nt: TGTGCCAGCCGGGACGGCGGGTATGGCTACACCTTC

abundance: many
d_gene: TRBD1
v_gene: TRBV7-8
j_gene: TRBJ2-2
CDR3aa: CANAGTGGSGELFF
CDR3nt: TGTGCCAACGCCGGGACAGGGGGCTCCGGGGAGCTGTTTTTT

abundance: many
d_gene: NA
v_gene: TRBV7-9
j_gene: TRBJ1-1
CDR3aa: CASSYNSAEAFF
CDR3nt: TGTGCCAGCAGTTATAATTCCGCTGAAGCTTTCTTT

abundance: many
d_gene: NA
v_gene: TRBV6-1
j_gene: TRBJ2-3
CDR3aa: CASSPLGPVPDTQYF
CDR3nt: TGTGCCAGCAGCCCTTTAGGTCCCGTTCCAGATACGCAGTATTTT

abundance: few
d_gene: NA
v_gene: TRBV20-1
j_gene: TRBJ2-2
CDR3aa: CSARDRIQGGELFF
CDR3nt: TGCAGTGCTAGAGATCGAATTCAGGGCGGGGAGCTGTTTTTT

abundance: NA
d_gene: TRBD1
v_gene: TRBV7-6
j_gene: TRBJ2-7
CDR3aa: CASSPQTGYEQYF
CDR3nt: TGTGCCAGCAGCCCCCAGACAGGGTACGAGCAGTACTTC

abundance: many
d_gene: TRBD2
v_gene: TRBV9
j_gene: TRBJ2-2
CDR3aa: CASSRLAGGVTGELFF
CDR3nt: TGTGCCAGCAGCAGACTAGCGGGAGGAGTCACCGGGGAGCTGTTTTTT

abundance: many
d_gene: NA
v_gene: TRBV12-3/TRBV12-4
j_gene: TRBJ1-1
CDR3aa: CASSLRGRNTEAFF
CDR3nt: TGTGCCAGCAGTTTAAGAGGGCGGAACACTGAAGCTTTCTTT

abundance: many
d_gene: TRBD2
v_gene: TRBV6-1
j_gene: TRBJ2-2
CDR3aa: CASSGLAGYTGELFF
CDR3nt: TGTGCCAGCAGCGGACTAGCGGGATACACCGGGGAGCTGTTTTTT

abundance: many
d_gene: TRBD1
v_gene: TRBV12-3/TRBV12-4
j_gene: TRBJ1-3
CDR3aa: CASGQGAKGNTIYF
CDR3nt: TGTGCCAGCGGACAGGGGGCAAAAGGAAACACCATATATTTT

abundance: few
d_gene: TRBD2
v_gene: TRBV20-1
j_gene: TRBJ2-1
CDR3aa: CSAILLRLAGGPVNEQFF
CDR3nt: TGCAGTGCTATACTCTTGCGACTAGCGGGAGGGCCTGTTAATGAGCAGTTCTTC

abundance: many
d_gene: TRBD1
v_gene: TRBV5-1
j_gene: TRBJ2-1
CDR3aa: CASSIGTDNNEQFF
CDR3nt: TGCGCCAGCAGCATCGGGACAGATAACAATGAGCAGTTCTTC

abundance: many
d_gene: TRBD1
v_gene: TRBV29-1
j_gene: TRBJ2-1
CDR3aa: CSVRTGGLDSYNEQFF
CDR3nt: TGCAGCGTTCGTACAGGGGGCTTGGACTCCTACAATGAGCAGTTCTTC

abundance: many
d_gene: NA
v_gene: TRBV12-3/TRBV12-4
j_gene: TRBJ2-7
CDR3aa: CASSLGYYEQYF
CDR3nt: TGTGCCAGCAGTTTAGGGTACTACGAGCAGTACTTC

abundance: many
d_gene: NA
v_gene: TRBV15
j_gene: TRBJ2-7
CDR3aa: CATSRLGRPEPYEQYF
CDR3nt: TGTGCCACCAGCAGGCTCGGTCGGCCAGAGCCTTACGAGCAGTACTTC

abundance: many
d_gene: TRBD1
v_gene: TRBV20-1
j_gene: TRBJ1-1
CDR3aa: CSARQGDTEAFF
CDR3nt: TGCAGTGCTAGACAGGGGGATACTGAAGCTTTCTTT

abundance: NA
d_gene: TRBD2
v_gene: TRBV20-1
j_gene: TRBJ2-1
CDR3aa: CSARAGGSPDEQFF
CDR3nt: TGCAGTGCGCGGGCGGGCGGGAGCCCCGATGAGCAGTTCTTC

abundance: many
d_gene: NA
v_gene: TRBV5-1
j_gene: TRBJ2-6
CDR3aa: CASSLAHLSGANVLTF
CDR3nt: TGCGCCAGCAGCTTGGCTCACCTCTCTGGGGCCAACGTCCTGACTTTC

abundance: many
d_gene: TRBD2
v_gene: TRBV20-1
j_gene: TRBJ2-7
CDR3aa: CSAYKAGTSGSGNEQYF
CDR3nt: TGCAGTGCCTATAAAGCCGGGACTAGCGGGAGTGGGAACGAGCAGTACTTC

abundance: many
d_gene: NA
v_gene: TRBV13
j_gene: TRBJ2-1
CDR3aa: CASSPMSISDEQFF
CDR3nt: TGTGCCAGCAGCCCGATGTCGATATCGGATGAGCAGTTCTTC

abundance: many
d_gene: NA
v_gene: TRBV5-1
j_gene: TRBJ2-7
CDR3aa: CASSPDSRSSYEQYF
CDR3nt: TGCGCCAGCAGCCCTGACAGCCGAAGCTCCTACGAGCAGTACTTC

abundance: many
d_gene: NA
v_gene: TRBV9
j_gene: TRBJ2-7
CDR3aa: CASSEQASPLYEQYF
CDR3nt: TGTGCCAGCAGCGAACAGGCTTCCCCTCTCTACGAGCAGTACTTC

abundance: few
d_gene: TRBD2
v_gene: TRBV7-2
j_gene: TRBJ2-7
CDR3aa: CASSLASGRGTYEQYF
CDR3nt: TGTGCCAGCAGCTTAGCTAGCGGGAGAGGAACCTACGAGCAGTACTTC

abundance: NA
d_gene: NA
v_gene: TRBV6-5
j_gene: TRBJ2-3
CDR3aa: CASSSPDWGTDTQYF
CDR3nt: TGTGCCAGCAGTTCCCCGGACTGGGGCACAGATACGCAGTATTTT

abundance: many
d_gene: TRBD1
v_gene: TRBV12-3/TRBV12-4
j_gene: TRBJ2-3
CDR3aa: CASSQGAEDTQYF
CDR3nt: TGTGCCAGCAGCCAGGGGGCCGAGGATACGCAGTATTTT